One and the same sample provided the 24 T cell receptor beta chains below, sequenced in a study of radiotherapy plus CTLA-4 blockade in lung cancer. Measured with immunoSEQ multiplex PCR; TCRdb has only the in-frame clones, and not every one. In the table there are about 27,000 clones, about three quarters of which are singletons. Sequences were derived from peripheral blood, sampled from a patient treated with radiotherapy plus ipilimumab. The receptors stem from a human donor with non-small cell lung cancer who had stable disease on radiotherapy plus ipilimumab.

V is TRBV2 and J is TRBJ2-3; 10 bases align to TRBD2. The trim removed 3 bases at V and 1 base at J, leaving 10 bases unmatched. The CDR3 extends over 18 amino acids. The germline V gene encodes CDR1 SNHLY and CDR2 FYNNEI. CDR3 protein: CASSERLAGAIRTDTQYF. In DNA, the CDR3 is TGTGCCAGCAGTGAGAGGCTAGCGGGAGCGATTCGCACAGATACGCAGTATTTT.

This chain's CDR3 is CASSQDSAGNNEKLFF. CDR3 DNA: TGTGCCAGCAGCCAAGATTCGGCAGGGAATAATGAAAAACTGTTTTTT. The chain employs TRBV4-2 and TRBJ1-4; D is perhaps TRBD1 (5 bases). The CDR3 is 16 amino acids. Trimming cost V 0 bases and J 4 bases, with 12 bases left between them. Germline assignment: CDR1 LGHNA and CDR2 YNFKEQ.

This chain joins TRBV27 and TRBJ2-7, with 10 bases that match TRBD2. V shed 6 bases, J shed 7 bases, and the junction held 6 bases outside the gene matches. The germline V gene has CDR1 MNHEY and CDR2 SMNVEV (reference sequence). This CDR3 is 13 amino acids long. As DNA, the CDR3 is TGTGCCAGCAGCGTTACGACTAGCGGGGAGCAGTACTTC. It yields the protein CASSVTTSGEQYF.

The chain couples TRBV2 to TRBJ1-2; weak D call: TRBD1 (6 bases). Germline CDR1 is SNHLY and CDR2 is FYNNEI. CDR3 size: 14 residues. Trimming cost V 4 bases and J 3 bases, with 12 bases left between them. The CDR3 is CASSAVQGYYGYTF. DNA for the CDR3: TGTGCCAGCAGTGCCGTACAGGGTTACTATGGCTACACCTTC.

The chain links TRBV11-3 to TRBJ1-1; tentative D call: TRBD1 (5 bases). V was shortened by 4 bases and J by 0 bases, with 12 bases between the two germline ends. Germline V lookup: CDR1 SGHNT, CDR2 YENEEA. CDR3 length equals 15 residues. CDR3 protein: CASSSEGQMNTEAFF. CDR3 bases: TGTGCCAGCAGCTCTGAAGGACAAATGAACACTGAAGCTTTCTTT.

The chain joins TRBV7-2 to TRBJ1-1, with D uncertain. CDR1 is SGHTA, CDR2 FQGNSA, per germline. The ends were cut back, 10 bases at V and 0 bases at J, with 12 bases in the middle. This CDR3 region has 13 residues. CDR3 sequence (DNA): TGTGCCACTAGTCCCTACCTGAACACTGAAGCTTTCTTT. Translation gives CATSPYLNTEAFF. Combining the CDR3 with reference TRBV7-2 and TRBJ1-1 gives the whole variable domain GAGVSQSPSNKVTEKGKDVELRCDPISGHTALYWYRQSLGQGLEFLIYFQGNSAPDKSGLPSDRFSAERTGGSVSTLTIQRTQQEDSAVYLCATSPYLNTEAFFGQGTRLTVV.

This clone was seen a few times. This chain uses TRBV6-1 with TRBJ2-1; 16 nucleotides line up with TRBD2. Germline V gene lookup returns CDR1 MNHNS and CDR2 SASEGT. The CDR3 totals 19 residues. Germline trimming cut 2 bases from V and 10 bases from J; bases unmatched to any gene: 14. The CDR3 coding sequence is TGTGCCAGCAGTGAAACAAGCGCGAGGGGACTAGCGGGAGGGTGGGAGCAGTTCTTC. Translation: CASSETSARGLAGGWEQFF.

This chain uses TRBV5-1 with TRBJ2-1, with no clear D. Germline V gene sequence: CDR1 SGHRS, CDR2 YFSETQ. Trimming stripped 0 bases from V and 3 bases from J, with 10 bases between. The CDR3 is made up of 15 amino acids. The CDR3 nucleotides read TGCGCCAGCAGCTTGGTGACGGTCTTCTACAATGAGCAGTTCTTC. This codes for CASSLVTVFYNEQFF.

This rearrangement joins TRBV4-2 to TRBJ2-3; D unclear. V gave up 4 bases and J gave up 0 bases, with 8 bases separating them. The CDR3 covers 14 residues. CDR1 and CDR2 from the germline V gene are LGHNA and YNFKEQ. The CDR3 loop is CASSPQISTDTQYF. CDR3 sequence (DNA): TGTGCCAGCAGCCCACAAATTAGCACAGATACGCAGTATTTT.

The chain recombines TRBV7-9 with TRBJ2-7; TRBD1 aligns across 7 bases. V gave up 3 bases and J gave up 0 bases; unmatched junction bases: 2. The germline CDR1 and CDR2 sequences are SEHNR and FQNEAQ (reference sequence). This CDR3 region has 14 residues. CDR3 protein: CASSFEGASYEQYF. The CDR3 DNA is TGTGCCAGCAGCTTTGAGGGGGCCTCCTACGAGCAGTACTTC.

The chain is built from TRBV28 and TRBJ1-3, with D hard to call. Per germline, CDR1 MDHEN and CDR2 SYDVKM. The V end lost 9 bases, the J end lost 0 bases, and 12 bases lay between the germline ends. CDR3 size: 14 residues. The CDR3 loop is CASSGLHSGNTIYF. The CDR3 DNA follows: TGTGCCAGTTCCGGGTTACACTCTGGAAACACCATATATTTT.

This sequence joins TRBV7-9 and TRBJ2-7; D may be TRBD1 (5 bases). CDR3 length: 14 residues. Per the germline V gene, CDR1 is SEHNR and CDR2 is FQNEAQ (reference sequence). V was clipped by 3 bases and J by 4 bases, with 13 bases between them. The CDR3: CASSFLTDDYEQYF. CDR3 nucleotides: TGTGCCAGCAGCTTCTTGACAGATGATTACGAGCAGTACTTC.

This clone was counted only a few times. The rearrangement uses TRBV10-3 and TRBJ2-1; 8 nucleotides match TRBD2. J was trimmed by 7 bases and V by 4 bases; bases with no gene match: 6. The CDR3 totals 14 residues. The germline V gene has CDR1 ENHRY and CDR2 SYGVKD. CDR3 region: CAISVGKRGNEQFF. The CDR3 nucleotides are TGTGCCATCAGTGTGGGCAAGCGGGGGAATGAGCAGTTCTTC.

This clone was counted a single time. The chain combines TRBV29-1 with TRBJ2-5, with D perhaps matching TRBD1 (7 bases). Germline-derived CDR1 and CDR2 are SQVTM and ANQGSEA. The CDR3 is made up of 14 amino acids. V was trimmed by 2 bases and J by 5 bases, leaving 15 bases between them. The CDR3 coding sequence is TGCAGCGTTGAACAGGGGGAGGCTGGGGAGACCCAGTACTTC. Its translation: CSVEQGEAGETQYF.

This clone was counted only a few times. V usage is TRBV19 and J usage is TRBJ2-3; 7 bases agree with TRBD2. This CDR3 has 14 amino acids. The V gene's germline CDR1 is LNHDA and CDR2 SQIVND (reference sequence). V lost 2 bases and J lost 4; bases outside the gene matches: 3. CDR3 sequence (DNA): TGTGCCAGTAGTATAAGGGCGGGAGCAGATACGCAGTATTTT. Translation gives CASSIRAGADTQYF.

The chain combines TRBV14 with TRBJ2-1, with D possibly TRBD1 on 5 matching bases. Trimming removed 1 base at V and 5 bases at J, with 21 bases between. This CDR3 is 18 amino acids long. The germline gives CDR1 SGHDN, CDR2 FVKESK. CDR3 region: CASSQVSKGLSRDNEQFF. The CDR3 DNA reads as TGTGCCAGCAGCCAAGTGAGTAAGGGGCTTAGCCGAGACAATGAGCAGTTCTTC.

The chain combines TRBV12-5 with TRBJ2-1; 8 bases match TRBD1. The CDR3 totals 18 residues. Germline assignment: CDR1 LGHNT and CDR2 FRNRAP. Trimming took 6 bases from V and 7 from J; bases not matched to a gene: 20. Here the CDR3 reads CASGLGRGLGPSGNEQFF. The CDR3 DNA follows: TGTGCTAGTGGCCTAGGCAGGGGGCTTGGACCCTCTGGAAATGAGCAGTTCTTC.

V usage is TRBV7-9 and J usage is TRBJ1-1, with a weak D call TRBD1 (5 bases). Looked up from germline, CDR1 is SEHNR and CDR2 is FQNEAQ (reference sequence). CDR3 length equals 14 residues. With 5 bases removed from V and 1 base from J, the gap between germline ends came to 11 bases. The CDR3 DNA reads TGTGCCAGCAGCCCCCGCGGGGGGAACACTGAAGCTTTCTTT. Its translation is CASSPRGGNTEAFF. Full variable domain (rest looked up from reference TRBV7-9 and TRBJ1-1): DTGVSQNPRHKITKRGQNVTFRCDPISEHNRLYWYRQTLGQGPEFLTYFQNEAQLEKSRLLSDRFSAERPKGSFSTLEIQRTEQGDSAMYLCASSPRGGNTEAFFGQGTRLTVV.

The chain has TRBV5-1 and TRBJ1-1; a weak D match, TRBD1 (5 bases). V lost 4 bases, J lost 1 base, and 11 bases lay in between. The CDR3 sequence is 14 residues long. Germline CDR1 is SGHRS and CDR2 is YFSETQ. The CDR3 DNA reads TGCGCCAGCAGCCTAGGGACGGGGAACACTGAAGCTTTCTTT. It specifies CASSLGTGNTEAFF.

About this clone itself: Other DNA sequences from this sample encode an identical CDR3 as well. The rearrangement uses TRBV5-1 and TRBJ2-1, with TRBD2 identical over 8 bases. After removal of 4 bases from V and 8 bases from J, the junction contained 17 bases not matched to a gene. The germline V gene has CDR1 SGHRS and CDR2 YFSETQ. CDR3 length equals 17 residues. This CDR3 reads CASSGRGSGGKRDEQFF. As DNA, the CDR3 is TGCGCCAGCAGCGGCCGGGGCAGCGGGGGAAAAAGGGATGAGCAGTTCTTC. Full variable domain (outside the CDR3, taken from reference TRBV5-1 and TRBJ2-1): KAGVTQTPRYLIKTRGQQVTLSCSPISGHRSVSWYQQTPGQGLQFLFEYFSETQRNKGNFPGRFSGRQFSNSRSEMNVSTLELGDSALYLCASSGRGSGGKRDEQFFGPGTRLTVL.

V and J are TRBV7-2 and TRBJ2-6; D may be TRBD1 or TRBD2 (7 bases each). This CDR3 has 16 residues. Trimming left V 2 bases short and J 2 bases short, with 10 bases between. Germline values: CDR1 SGHTA, CDR2 FQGNSA. The CDR3 bases are TGTGCCAGCAGCTTATCAGGGGGGGCTGGGGCCAACGTCCTGACTTTC. As protein: CASSLSGGAGANVLTF. The complete variable domain, with remaining parts taken from reference TRBV7-2 and TRBJ2-6, reads GAGVSQSPSNKVTEKGKDVELRCDPISGHTALYWYRQSLGQGLEFLIYFQGNSAPDKSGLPSDRFSAERTGGSVSTLTIQRTQQEDSAVYLCASSLSGGAGANVLTFGAGSRLTVL.

The chain links TRBV4-1 to TRBJ2-2; D possibly corresponds to TRBD2 (6 bases). Trimming cost V 0 bases and J 1 base, with 12 bases left between them. There are 17 residues in the CDR3. Germline CDR1 is MGHRA and CDR2 is YSYEKL. In DNA form, the CDR3 reads TGCGCCAGCAGCCAAGATCTGAACGGGGGGAACACCGGGGAGCTGTTTTTT. It codes for CASSQDLNGGNTGELFF.

The rearrangement joins TRBV5-1 to TRBJ2-3; 7 bases match TRBD1. With 0 bases clipped from V and 0 bases from J, the junction kept 7 bases outside the gene matches. The CDR3 loop spans 17 amino acids. CDR1 SGHRS and CDR2 YFSETQ come from the germline V gene. CDR3 DNA: TGCGCCAGCAGCTTGGAAGGGACAGACTCGAGCACAGATACGCAGTATTTT. Its translation is CASSLEGTDSSTDTQYF.

The rearrangement uses TRBV6-1 and TRBJ2-3, with 11 bases aligning to TRBD2. After removal of 6 bases from V and 4 bases from J, the junction contained 6 bases not matched to a gene. This CDR3 is 15 amino acids long. Germline loops: CDR1 MNHNS, CDR2 SASEGT. The CDR3: CASSRTSGSPDTQYF. The CDR3, as DNA: TGTGCCAGCAGCCGTACTAGCGGGAGCCCAGATACGCAGTATTTT.